Shown below are 13 T cell receptor beta chains from a single sample sequenced in a study of regulatory T cells in long-lasting Graves disease. Both iRepertoire HTBI primers and Arm-PCR of CDR3 regions were used to build the TCR beta libraries. TCRdb re-called the multiplex PCR reads through MiXCR, storing one row per CDR3 protein. Here the sample spans about 450,000 distinct CDR3 sequences, less than 20% being singletons. Time point in this sample: newly diagnosed GD, antithyroid drugs for less than 3 months. The TCR library used RNA extracted from PBMCs. The sample was also linked to a second study, of T cells in Graves' hyperthyroidism and ophthalmopathy.

Source: peripheral blood mononuclear cells (PBMCs), taken at new diagnosis, from a patient treated with antithyroid drugs. The source of these receptors is a woman aged 25-40 years with Graves disease.

This clonotype was found many times. The chain carries TRBV11-2 and TRBJ2-7; 8 nucleotides agree with TRBD1. J lost 4 bases, V lost 1 base, and 9 bases had no gene match. There are 16 residues in the CDR3. The germline gives CDR1 SGHAT, CDR2 FQNNGV. CDR3 in DNA: TGTGCCAGCAGCTTAGTCTTTCAGGGGGCTTCATACGAGCAGTACTTC. The encoded protein is CASSLVFQGASYEQYF.

This clonotype was counted many times. The rearrangement joins TRBV28 to TRBJ1-2, with TRBD1 identical over 9 bases. CDR3 length: 14 residues. Per germline, CDR1 MDHEN and CDR2 SYDVKM. The J segment lost 7 bases and the V segment lost 4 bases, leaving 7 bases of the junction unmatched. The CDR3 spells CASSSGTGIAGYTF. CDR3 DNA: TGTGCCAGCAGTTCCGGGACAGGGATTGCTGGCTACACCTTC.

The chain carries TRBV5-1 and TRBJ2-1; no definite D call. The germline V gene has CDR1 SGHRS and CDR2 YFSETQ. The CDR3 has 12 residues. V was clipped by 3 bases and J by 7 bases, with 8 bases between them. The CDR3 spells CASSSDGNEQFF. The CDR3 region has the DNA TGCGCCAGCAGCTCAGACGGGAATGAGCAGTTCTTC.

The sample holds a few counts of this clonotype. The chain combines TRBV7-9 with TRBJ1-4; tentatively, D is TRBD1 (6 bases). V was clipped by 5 bases and J by 5 bases, with 33 bases between them. Germline values: CDR1 SEHNR, CDR2 FQNEAQ (reference sequence). CDR3 size: 21 residues. Written as DNA, the CDR3 is TGTGCCAGCAGCCATACCGTGGGGGGGCGGGGATCCAGACGTTTAAATGAAAAACTGTTTTTT. It is translated as CASSHTVGGRGSRRLNEKLFF.

This rearrangement joins TRBV29-1 to TRBJ1-2; no firm D call. The CDR3 loop spans 11 amino acids. Germline V CDR1 and CDR2: SQVTM, ANQGSEA. Trimming removed 5 bases at V and 4 bases at J, with 8 bases between. CDR3 sequence: CSVPASYGYTF. In nucleotides, the CDR3 is TGCAGCGTTCCGGCAAGCTATGGCTACACCTTC.

This clonotype was observed at least ten times. The genes are TRBV20-1 and TRBJ2-7, with TRBD2 identical over 11 bases. The germline V gene has CDR1 DFQATT and CDR2 SNEGSKA (reference sequence). Trimming at V came to 7 bases and at J to 9 bases, leaving 20 bases not matched to a gene. This CDR3 region has 16 residues. The CDR3 coding sequence is TGCAGTGGGAAAAGGGTAGCGGGAGGGCCAGGGGGCGGGCAGTACTTC. The encoded protein is CSGKRVAGGPGGGQYF.

The chain uses TRBV15 and TRBJ1-5, with 7 bases identical to TRBD1. Germline CDR1 is LNHNV and CDR2 is YYDKDF (reference sequence). CDR3 length: 15 amino acids. V was pared by 1 base and J by 9 bases, with 9 bases of the junction left unmatched. In DNA form, the CDR3 reads TGTGCCACCAGCAGAGTCGGACAGGCCGTTCCGCCCCAGCATTTT. It translates to CATSRVGQAVPPQHF. The complete variable domain, with remaining parts taken from reference TRBV15 and TRBJ1-5, reads DAMVIQNPRYQVTQFGKPVTLSCSQTLNHNVMYWYQQKSSQAPKLLFHYYDKDFNNEADTPDNFQSRRPNTSFCFLDIRSPGLGDTAMYLCATSRVGQAVPPQHFGDGTRLSIL.

This clonotype was detected many times. The V gene is TRBV7-8, the J gene TRBJ2-3; D call uncertain. Trimming pared 6 bases from V and 2 bases from J, leaving 21 bases between. CDR3 length equals 17 residues. Germline CDR1 is SGHVS and CDR2 is FQNEAQ. The CDR3 DNA sequence: TGTGCCAGCAGTTTTCCGACCCGGACGGCGGACACAGATACGCAGTATTTT. Residues: CASSFPTRTADTDTQYF.

The chain combines TRBV4-1 with TRBJ1-1; D call uncertain. Deletions cut 0 bases from V and 4 bases from J, with 21 bases between. Germline V gene sequence: CDR1 MGHRA, CDR2 YSYEKL. This CDR3 has 18 residues. CDR3 loop: CASSQDPTLTPRATEAFF. As DNA, the CDR3 is TGCGCCAGCAGCCAAGATCCCACTCTAACCCCTAGAGCCACTGAAGCTTTCTTT.

At least ten counts were recorded for this clonotype. The chain joins TRBV7-9 to TRBJ2-1; 12 nucleotides agree with TRBD2. The germline CDR1 and CDR2 sequences are SEHNR and FQNEAQ (reference sequence). The junction had 3 bases not matched to a gene; V was cut back by 2 bases and J by 10 bases. The CDR3 runs to 14 residues. CDR3 loop: CASSLLGTSGEQFF. The CDR3 coding sequence is TGTGCCAGCAGCTTACTGGGGACTAGCGGGGAGCAGTTCTTC.

This clonotype has ten or more counts. The genes are TRBV7-9 and TRBJ2-7; D not certain. This CDR3 has 13 residues. Trimming left V 5 bases short and J 6 bases short, with 14 bases between. Germline V lookup: CDR1 SEHNR, CDR2 FQNEAQ (reference sequence). The CDR3 DNA reads TGTGCCAGCAGCCCCCGGACGATGGGCGAGCAGTACTTC. This sequence encodes CASSPRTMGEQYF.

This clonotype was found many times. The V call is TRBV18, the J call TRBJ2-5; 8 bases agree with TRBD1. V shed 2 bases, J shed 5 bases, and the junction held 1 base outside the gene matches. The CDR3 totals 13 residues. The germline CDR1 and CDR2 sequences are KGHSH and LQKENI. CDR3 sequence (DNA): TGTGCCAGCTCACCAGGACAGGGTGAGACCCAGTACTTC. Its translation: CASSPGQGETQYF.

This clonotype showed up many times. The chain joins TRBV9 to TRBJ2-7, with TRBD2 identical over 9 bases. The CDR3 covers 15 residues. V dropped 0 bases and J dropped 2; count of bases not matched to a gene: 3. CDR1 and CDR2 from the germline V gene are SGDLS and YYNGEE. The CDR3 loop is CASSVGLAVTYEQYF. CDR3 bases: TGTGCCAGCAGCGTAGGACTAGCGGTCACCTACGAGCAGTACTTC.